A single sample gave rise to the 32 T cell receptor beta chains below, sequenced in a study of monozygotic twins with cystic fibrosis. Only in-frame clones appear in the TCRdb table, and some are missing; sequencing was by immunoSEQ multiplex PCR. The data contain 15,000 or so clones, approximately 98% of them singletons. Sequences were obtained from blood. These receptors came from a girl between 2 and 10 years old with cystic fibrosis.

The J gene is TRBJ2-4, the V gene TRBV2, with 8 bases matching TRBD2. The CDR3 spans 17 residues. Trimming took 0 bases from V and 8 from J; bases not matched to a gene: 12. Germline CDR1 and CDR2: SNHLY and FYNNEI. The DNA for the CDR3 is TGTGCCAGCAGTGAAGCTTGGCTAGCTTGGCGGGGGGACATTCAGTACTTC. Protein sequence: CASSEAWLAWRGDIQYF. Complete variable domain (other parts from reference TRBV2 and TRBJ2-4): EPEVTQTPSHQVTQMGQEVILRCVPISNHLYFYWYRQILGQKVEFLVSFYNNEISEKSEIFDDQFSVERPDGSNFTLKIRSTKLEDSAMYFCASSEAWLAWRGDIQYFGAGTRLSVL.

The V and J genes are TRBV10-3 and TRBJ2-2; TRBD2 matches 14 bases. The V and J ends lost 11 bases and 7 bases, in that order; junction bases with no gene match: 9. From germline, CDR1 is ENHRY and CDR2 SYGVKD. This CDR3 comprises 15 residues. The CDR3 spells CASYRGLAGDGELFF. In DNA, the CDR3 is TGTGCCTCTTACCGGGGACTAGCGGGAGACGGGGAGCTGTTTTTT.

This clone has just one count. V is TRBV2 and J is TRBJ1-4, with 8 bases matching TRBD1. The CDR3 runs 14 residues. Germline loops: CDR1 SNHLY, CDR2 FYNNEI. The junction had 4 bases not matched to a gene; V was cut back by 4 bases and J by 6 bases. The chain's CDR3 is CASSGAGGYEKLFF. The CDR3, as DNA: TGTGCCAGCAGTGGAGCAGGGGGCTATGAAAAACTGTTTTTT.

V is TRBV19 and J is TRBJ2-3, with D unclear. With 3 bases removed from V and 0 bases from J, the gap between germline ends came to 19 bases. Germline V gives CDR1 LNHDA, CDR2 SQIVND (reference sequence). This CDR3 region has 18 residues. CDR3 in amino acids: CASSIDSLRPTSTDTQYF. CDR3 DNA sequence: TGTGCCAGTAGTATCGACTCCCTCCGACCCACTAGCACAGATACGCAGTATTTT.

V usage is TRBV5-1 and J usage is TRBJ1-1, with TRBD1 identical over 9 bases. V shed 3 bases and J 4 bases; nucleotides not matched to a gene: 1. Germline values: CDR1 SGHRS, CDR2 YFSETQ. CDR3 length: 13 residues. Here the CDR3 reads CASSSDRGTEAFF. The CDR3 bases are TGCGCCAGCAGCTCGGACAGGGGCACTGAAGCTTTCTTT. Based on the CDR3 plus reference TRBV5-1 and TRBJ1-1, the full variable domain is KAGVTQTPRYLIKTRGQQVTLSCSPISGHRSVSWYQQTPGQGLQFLFEYFSETQRNKGNFPGRFSGRQFSNSRSEMNVSTLELGDSALYLCASSSDRGTEAFFGQGTRLTVV.

The chain is built from TRBV10-3 and TRBJ1-1, with no clear D. Germline CDR1 is ENHRY and CDR2 is SYGVKD. The CDR3 spans 15 residues. Trimming left V 0 bases short and J 2 bases short, with 10 bases between. CDR3 sequence (DNA): TGTGCCATCAGTGAGTCGATGGCAGGAAACACTGAAGCTTTCTTT. Encoded protein: CAISESMAGNTEAFF.

The V gene is TRBV25-1, the J gene TRBJ2-3; D perhaps matches TRBD2 (6 bases). The CDR3 runs 13 residues. The V gene lost 5 bases and the J gene lost 4 bases, with 10 bases spanning the gap. The V gene's germline CDR1 is MGHDK and CDR2 SYGVNS. CDR3 sequence: CASSFPGADTQYF. CDR3 sequence (DNA): TGTGCCAGCAGTTTTCCGGGAGCAGATACGCAGTATTTT.

V and J are TRBV2 and TRBJ2-1; TRBD1 aligns across 10 bases. The CDR3 is made up of 15 amino acids. The junction had 5 bases not matched to a gene; V was cut back by 3 bases and J by 6 bases. Looked up from germline, CDR1 is SNHLY and CDR2 is FYNNEI. This CDR3 reads CASSDGDRGVNEQFF. In nucleotides, the CDR3 is TGTGCCAGCAGTGATGGGGACAGGGGAGTCAATGAGCAGTTCTTC.

This sequence joins TRBV7-2 and TRBJ2-7, with D perhaps matching TRBD2 (6 bases). This CDR3 spans 12 amino acids. The V gene's germline CDR1 is SGHTA and CDR2 FQGNSA. Trimming took 5 bases from V and 13 from J, leaving 18 bases between them. CDR3 region: CASSARGGTPYF. The CDR3 DNA reads as TGTGCCAGCAGCGCCCGGGGCGGGACTCCTTACTTC.

The V and J genes are TRBV29-1 and TRBJ2-7; D unresolved. Germline values: CDR1 SQVTM, CDR2 ANQGSEA. The CDR3 runs to 13 residues. V lost 7 bases and J lost 2, with 15 bases in between. This CDR3 is CSASAVPPYEQYF. Written as DNA, the CDR3 is TGCAGCGCTTCAGCAGTTCCCCCCTACGAGCAGTACTTC.

The chain links TRBV9 to TRBJ1-4; D not resolved. There are 17 residues in the CDR3. In germline, CDR1 is SGDLS, CDR2 YYNGEE. V was trimmed by 0 bases and J by 0 bases, leaving 12 bases between them. In DNA form, the CDR3 reads TGTGCCAGCAGCGTAGGTCCTCTGGGAGCAACTAATGAAAAACTGTTTTTT. Protein sequence: CASSVGPLGATNEKLFF.

This clone was observed once. CDR3 loop: CASSVGAGQGRYEQYF. DNA for the CDR3: TGTGCCAGCAGCGTAGGGGCAGGACAGGGACGATACGAGCAGTACTTC. The V and J genes are TRBV9 and TRBJ2-7; 8 nucleotides agree with TRBD1. Trimming removed 0 bases from V and 4 bases from J; junction bases left unmatched: 9. Germline V gene sequence: CDR1 SGDLS, CDR2 YYNGEE. CDR3 length equals 16 residues.

This sequence joins TRBV9 and TRBJ2-7; no definite D call. Germline values: CDR1 SGDLS, CDR2 YYNGEE. The CDR3 extends over 14 amino acids. Trimming pared 0 bases from V and 0 bases from J, leaving 7 bases between. The CDR3 loop reads CASSVAGASYEQYF. DNA of the CDR3: TGTGCCAGCAGCGTAGCGGGCGCCTCCTACGAGCAGTACTTC.

The V gene is TRBV30, the J gene TRBJ2-5; the D gene is possibly TRBD2 (6 bases). CDR1 and CDR2 (germline): GTSNPN, SVGIG (reference sequence). V lost 3 bases and J 0 bases, leaving 17 bases between the germline ends. The CDR3 has 16 amino acids. The CDR3 here is CAWSYGGPGYQETQYF. CDR3 in DNA: TGTGCCTGGAGCTACGGGGGTCCAGGGTACCAAGAGACCCAGTACTTC.

J is TRBJ1-2 and V is TRBV18; 7 positions match TRBD1. V trimming: 3 bases; J trimming: 4 bases; junction bases outside the gene matches: 11. The germline V gene has CDR1 KGHSH and CDR2 LQKENI. The CDR3 covers 16 residues. CDR3 nucleotide sequence: TGTGCCAGCTCACCTTATCTCGAGAGGGACAGCTATGGCTACACCTTC. It encodes CASSPYLERDSYGYTF.

The J gene is TRBJ1-3, the V gene TRBV14, with 7 bases matching TRBD1. There are 13 residues in the CDR3. The J segment lost 8 bases and the V segment lost 1 base, leaving 2 bases of the junction unmatched. Germline loops: CDR1 SGHDN, CDR2 FVKESK. The CDR3 region has the DNA TGTGCCAGCAGCCAAGGGGACAGAGACACCATATATTTT. It encodes CASSQGDRDTIYF.

V is TRBV18 and J is TRBJ2-7; 7 bases fit TRBD2. This CDR3 contains 14 residues. V lost 2 bases to trimming and J lost 5 bases; unmatched junction nucleotides: 6. Germline lookup yields CDR1 KGHSH and CDR2 LQKENI. The DNA of the CDR3 is TGTGCCAGCTCACCAGTAGGGAGGGAACACGAGCAGTACTTC. Translation gives CASSPVGREHEQYF.

DNA for the CDR3: TGTGCCGGCTCTAGGGGGGGAGGTGGCTACACCTTC. As protein: CAGSRGGGGYTF. V gene TRBV6-1 combines with J gene TRBJ1-2; D might be TRBD1 (6 bases). The germline gives CDR1 MNHNS, CDR2 SASEGT. The CDR3 consists of 12 residues. The V end lost 11 bases, the J end lost 7 bases, and 17 bases lay between the germline ends.

The chain links TRBV19 to TRBJ1-5, with D perhaps matching TRBD1 (6 bases). The V gene's germline CDR1 is LNHDA and CDR2 SQIVND (reference sequence). Trimming took off 5 bases at V and 3 bases at J, with 17 bases between the two ends. There are 16 residues in the CDR3. In DNA form, the CDR3 reads TGTGCCAGTAGTGCAGGAGCAGGGGCTATCAATCAGCCCCAGCATTTT. Amino acid sequence: CASSAGAGAINQPQHF.

The rearrangement joins TRBV4-3 to TRBJ2-2; no clear D. From germline, CDR1 is LGHNA and CDR2 YSLEER. This CDR3 is 14 amino acids long. The V and J ends lost 0 bases and 3 bases respectively, with 5 bases between them. CDR3 in amino acids: CASSQDRYTGELFF. CDR3 in DNA: TGCGCCAGCAGCCAAGACAGGTACACCGGGGAGCTGTTTTTT.

The chain recombines TRBV5-6 with TRBJ2-7; D perhaps matches TRBD2 (5 bases). CDR1 and CDR2 from the germline V gene are SGHDT and YYEEEE. This CDR3 region has 15 residues. With 0 bases removed from V and 3 bases from J, the gap between germline ends came to 13 bases. The chain's CDR3 is CASSLVASFNYEQYF. CDR3 bases: TGTGCCAGCAGCTTGGTGGCTAGCTTTAACTACGAGCAGTACTTC. Combining the CDR3 with reference TRBV5-6 and TRBJ2-7 gives the whole variable domain DAGVTQSPTHLIKTRGQQVTLRCSPKSGHDTVSWYQQALGQGPQFIFQYYEEEERQRGNFPDRFSGHQFPNYSSELNVNALLLGDSALYLCASSLVASFNYEQYFGPGTRLTVT.

The CDR3 loop is CASSQVKGASSYEQYF. For the CDR3, the DNA is TGTGCCAGCAGCCAAGTTAAGGGCGCCAGTTCCTACGAGCAGTACTTC. This sequence joins TRBV4-2 and TRBJ2-7; no clear D. This CDR3 has 16 residues. V was clipped by 1 base and J by 1 base, with 14 bases between them. The germline V gene has CDR1 LGHNA and CDR2 YNFKEQ.

The chain recombines TRBV9 with TRBJ1-1, with D uncertain. The V and J ends lost 3 bases and 3 bases respectively, with 12 bases between them. The CDR3 is 14 amino acids. The V gene's germline CDR1 is SGDLS and CDR2 YYNGEE. The CDR3 region is CASSAGPWDTEAFF. In DNA, the CDR3 is TGTGCCAGCAGCGCGGGCCCATGGGACACTGAAGCTTTCTTT.

The chain carries TRBV5-1 and TRBJ2-1, with TRBD2 identical over 7 bases. Per germline, CDR1 SGHRS and CDR2 YFSETQ. This CDR3 is 16 amino acids long. The junction had 19 bases not matched to a gene; V was cut back by 9 bases and J by 7 bases. The CDR3 region is CATPTSAGTFWNEQFF. The CDR3 DNA is TGCGCCACTCCGACATCAGCGGGGACTTTTTGGAATGAGCAGTTCTTC.

V and J are TRBV4-2 and TRBJ2-5, with TRBD2 matching 7 bases. J gave up 5 bases and V 2 bases, and 5 bases lay outside the gene matches. The CDR3 has 14 amino acids. Germline CDR1 is LGHNA and CDR2 is YNFKEQ. CDR3: CASSQRGGRETQYF. In nucleotides, the CDR3 is TGTGCCAGCAGCCAAAGGGGAGGGCGGGAGACCCAGTACTTC.

The rearrangement joins TRBV18 to TRBJ1-5; 8 bases are shared with TRBD1. The CDR3 loop spans 17 amino acids. The J segment lost 0 bases and the V segment lost 2 bases, leaving 6 bases of the junction unmatched. Germline V lookup: CDR1 KGHSH, CDR2 LQKENI. The CDR3 DNA reads TGTGCCAGCTCACCAAATCCGGGACAGGATAGCAATCAGCCCCAGCATTTT. Its protein product is CASSPNPGQDSNQPQHF.

In this sample, this clone turned up once. The rearrangement uses TRBV19 and TRBJ1-2, with D maybe TRBD1 (6 bases). Germline loops: CDR1 LNHDA, CDR2 SQIVND (reference sequence). Deletions cut 1 base from V and 8 bases from J, with 14 bases between. The CDR3 runs 14 residues. CDR3 sequence: CASSIASQGSGYTF. CDR3 nucleotides: TGTGCCAGTAGTATAGCATCACAGGGCTCCGGCTACACCTTC.

This chain connects TRBV19 to TRBJ2-1; D remains unclear. V was trimmed by 0 bases and J by 7 bases, leaving 19 bases between them. This CDR3 has 17 residues. The germline V gene has CDR1 LNHDA and CDR2 SQIVND (reference sequence). The CDR3: CASSIDPPTWSPNEQFF. For the CDR3, the DNA is TGTGCCAGTAGTATAGATCCCCCAACGTGGTCTCCTAATGAGCAGTTCTTC.

The chain recombines TRBV6-6 with TRBJ1-5, with D possibly matching TRBD1 (5 bases). The germline V gene has CDR1 MNHNY and CDR2 SVGAGI (reference sequence). This CDR3 spans 14 amino acids. Trimming stripped 6 bases from V and 5 bases from J, with 14 bases between. The CDR3 sequence: CASSIRDVDQPQHF. The CDR3 bases are TGTGCCAGCAGCATTCGGGACGTAGATCAGCCCCAGCATTTT.

This clone was observed a single time. The CDR3 DNA is TGTGCCAGCACGGGGGACCTTTCCTCTGAAGCTTTCTTT. Translated: CASTGDLSSEAFF. V is TRBV7-6 and J is TRBJ1-1, with D possibly TRBD1 on 5 matching bases. The CDR3 length is 13 residues. Trimming left V 7 bases short and J 6 bases short, with 15 bases between. The germline V gene encodes CDR1 SGHVS and CDR2 FNYEAQ.

The chain carries TRBV13 and TRBJ2-1; TRBD1 agrees at 12 bases. The CDR3 totals 16 residues. Germline V CDR1 and CDR2: PRHDT, FYEKMQ (reference sequence). V lost 2 bases to trimming and J lost 7 bases; unmatched junction nucleotides: 6. CDR3 sequence reads: CASSLRGQGAVNEQFF. CDR3 DNA: TGTGCCAGCAGCTTAAGGGGACAGGGGGCGGTGAATGAGCAGTTCTTC.

The CDR3, as DNA: TGTGCCAGCAGCCCAGGGACTAGCCGTATCTCCTACGAGCAGTACTTC. This encodes CASSPGTSRISYEQYF. V and J are TRBV7-6 and TRBJ2-7; TRBD2 matches 9 bases. Trimming took 5 bases from V and 0 from J; bases not matched to a gene: 8. This CDR3 is 16 amino acids long. Looked up from germline, CDR1 is SGHVS and CDR2 is FNYEAQ.